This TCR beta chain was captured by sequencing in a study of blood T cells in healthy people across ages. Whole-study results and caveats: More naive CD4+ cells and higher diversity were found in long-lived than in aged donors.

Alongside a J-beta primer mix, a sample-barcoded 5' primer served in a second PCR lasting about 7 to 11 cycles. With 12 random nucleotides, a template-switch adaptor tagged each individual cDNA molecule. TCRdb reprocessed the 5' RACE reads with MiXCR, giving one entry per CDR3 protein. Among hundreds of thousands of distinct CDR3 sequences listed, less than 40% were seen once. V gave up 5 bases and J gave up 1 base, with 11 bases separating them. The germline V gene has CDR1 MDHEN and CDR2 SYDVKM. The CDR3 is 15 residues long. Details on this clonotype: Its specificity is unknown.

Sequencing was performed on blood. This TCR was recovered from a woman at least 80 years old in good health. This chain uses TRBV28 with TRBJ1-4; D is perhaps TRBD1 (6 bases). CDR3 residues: CASSGQIRTNEKLFF. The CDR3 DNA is TGTGCCAGCAGTGGACAGATTCGAACTAATGAAAAACTGTTTTTT. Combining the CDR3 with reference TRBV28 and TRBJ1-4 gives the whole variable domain DVKVTQSSRYLVKRTGEKVFLECVQDMDHENMFWYRQDPGLGLRLIYFSYDVKMKEKGDIPEGYSVSREKKERFSLILESASTNQTSMYLCASSGQIRTNEKLFFGSGTQLSVL.